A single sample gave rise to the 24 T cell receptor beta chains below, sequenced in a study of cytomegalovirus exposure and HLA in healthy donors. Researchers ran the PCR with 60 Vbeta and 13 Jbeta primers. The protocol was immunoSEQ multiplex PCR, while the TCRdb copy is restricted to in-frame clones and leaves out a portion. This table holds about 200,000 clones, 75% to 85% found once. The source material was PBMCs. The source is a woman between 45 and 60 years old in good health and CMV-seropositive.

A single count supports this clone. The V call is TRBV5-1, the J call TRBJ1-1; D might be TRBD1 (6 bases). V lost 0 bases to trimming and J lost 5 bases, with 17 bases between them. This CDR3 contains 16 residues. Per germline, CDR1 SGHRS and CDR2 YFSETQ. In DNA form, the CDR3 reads TGCGCCAGCAGCTTGGCCAATGGGGGGGCGCATACTGAAGCTTTCTTT. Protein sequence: CASSLANGGAHTEAFF.

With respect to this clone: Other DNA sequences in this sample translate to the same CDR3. The DNA for the CDR3 is TGTGCCAGCAGCCCCGAAGCTGGACAGGACTACGAGCAGTACTTC. This sequence encodes CASSPEAGQDYEQYF. The rearrangement links TRBV5-6 to TRBJ2-7; TRBD1 matches at 7 bases. The CDR3 runs 15 residues. Trimming at V came to 4 bases and at J to 3 bases, leaving 10 bases not matched to a gene. Germline CDR1 reads SGHDT; CDR2 reads YYEEEE.

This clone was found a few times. Here the CDR3 DNA reads TGTGCCAGCAGCCCCTTGGAGGCGCAGTATTTT. Its protein is CASSPLEAQYF. This chain uses TRBV7-9 with TRBJ2-3; D possibly corresponds to TRBD2 (5 bases). V was cut by 5 bases and J by 10 bases, with 10 bases left in between. The length of the CDR3 is 11 residues. Germline V CDR1 and CDR2: SEHNR, FQNEAQ (reference sequence).

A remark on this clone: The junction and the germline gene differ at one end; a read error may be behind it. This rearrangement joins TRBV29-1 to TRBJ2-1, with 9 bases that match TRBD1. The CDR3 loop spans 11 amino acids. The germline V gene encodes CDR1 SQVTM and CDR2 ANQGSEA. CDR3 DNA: TGCAGCGTTGGAGGACAGGGGTTCATGGTCTTC. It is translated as CSVGGQGFMVF.

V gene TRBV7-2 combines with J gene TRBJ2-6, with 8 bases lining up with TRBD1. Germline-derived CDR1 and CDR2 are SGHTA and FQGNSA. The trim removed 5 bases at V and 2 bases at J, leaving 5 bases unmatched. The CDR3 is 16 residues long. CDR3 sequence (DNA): TGTGCCAGCAGCACCACGACAGGGGCTGGGGCCAACGTCCTGACTTTC. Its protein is CASSTTTGAGANVLTF.

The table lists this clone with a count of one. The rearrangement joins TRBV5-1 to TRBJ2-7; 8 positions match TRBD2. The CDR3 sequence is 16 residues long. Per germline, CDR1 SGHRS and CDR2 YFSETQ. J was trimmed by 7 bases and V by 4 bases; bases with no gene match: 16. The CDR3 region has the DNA TGCGCCAGCAGCCTCACCGCGGGAGGCTCCCTCAAGGAGCAGTACTTC. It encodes CASSLTAGGSLKEQYF.

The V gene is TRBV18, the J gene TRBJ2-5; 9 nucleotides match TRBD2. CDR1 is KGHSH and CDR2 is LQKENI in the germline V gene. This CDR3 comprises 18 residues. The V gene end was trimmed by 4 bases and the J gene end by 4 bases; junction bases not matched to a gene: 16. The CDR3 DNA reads TGTGCCAGCTCACAGTCCACCCTAGCGGGAATGCTAAGAGAGACCCAGTACTTC. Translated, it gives CASSQSTLAGMLRETQYF.

In DNA form, the CDR3 reads TGCGCCAGCCGGGACAACTCTAATTCACCCCTCCACTTT. Translated: CASRDNSNSPLHF. This chain links TRBV5-1 with TRBJ1-6, with a possible D match to TRBD1 (6 bases). The V end was cut by 7 bases, the J end by 6 bases, with 11 bases between. CDR1 SGHRS and CDR2 YFSETQ come from the germline V gene. The CDR3 spans 13 residues.

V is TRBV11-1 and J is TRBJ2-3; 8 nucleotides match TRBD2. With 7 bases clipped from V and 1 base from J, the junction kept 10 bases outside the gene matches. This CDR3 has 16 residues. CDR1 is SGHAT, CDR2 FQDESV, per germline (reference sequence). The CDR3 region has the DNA TGTGCCAGCACCATAGGGGTAGCGGGACGCACAGATACGCAGTATTTT. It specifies CASTIGVAGRTDTQYF.

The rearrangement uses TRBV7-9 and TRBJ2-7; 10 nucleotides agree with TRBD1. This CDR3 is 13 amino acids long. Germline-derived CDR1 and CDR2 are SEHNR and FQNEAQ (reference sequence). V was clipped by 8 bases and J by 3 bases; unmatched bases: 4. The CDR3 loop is CASDGTGDYEQYF. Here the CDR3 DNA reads TGTGCCAGCGACGGGACAGGGGACTACGAGCAGTACTTC.

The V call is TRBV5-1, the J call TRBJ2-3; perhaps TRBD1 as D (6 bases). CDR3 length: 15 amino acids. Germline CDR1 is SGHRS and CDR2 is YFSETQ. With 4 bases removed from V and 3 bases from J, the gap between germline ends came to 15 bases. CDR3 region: CASSRYRDRTDTQYF. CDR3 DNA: TGCGCCAGCAGCAGGTACAGGGATAGAACAGATACGCAGTATTTT.

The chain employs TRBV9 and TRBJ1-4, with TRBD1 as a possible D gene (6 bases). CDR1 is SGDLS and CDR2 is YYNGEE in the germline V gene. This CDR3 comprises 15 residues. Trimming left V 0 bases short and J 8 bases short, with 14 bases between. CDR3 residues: CASSVDTGRNEKLFF. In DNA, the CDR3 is TGTGCCAGCAGCGTAGACACAGGGCGTAACGAAAAACTGTTTTTT.

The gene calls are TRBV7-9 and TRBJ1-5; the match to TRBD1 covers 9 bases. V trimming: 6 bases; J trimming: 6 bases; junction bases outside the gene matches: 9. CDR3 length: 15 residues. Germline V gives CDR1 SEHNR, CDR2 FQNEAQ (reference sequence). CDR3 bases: TGTGCCAGCAGTTTTACAGGGGGCGAGGGTCAGCCCCAGCATTTT. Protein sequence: CASSFTGGEGQPQHF.

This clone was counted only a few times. The CDR3 protein is CASSGRPEGNEQFF. CDR3 nucleotide sequence: TGTGCCAGCAGTGGTCGTCCCGAGGGCAATGAGCAGTTCTTC. The rearrangement links TRBV6-5 to TRBJ2-1; weak D call: TRBD2 (5 bases). The ends were cut back, 5 bases at V and 6 bases at J, with 14 bases in the middle. This CDR3 contains 14 residues. Germline V CDR1 and CDR2: MNHEY, SVGAGI.

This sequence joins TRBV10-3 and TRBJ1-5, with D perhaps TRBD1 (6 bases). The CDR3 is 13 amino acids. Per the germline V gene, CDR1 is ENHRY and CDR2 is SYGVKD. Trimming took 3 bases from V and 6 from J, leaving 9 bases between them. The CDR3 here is CAISERGGQPQHF. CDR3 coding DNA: TGTGCCATCAGTGAAAGAGGGGGTCAGCCCCAGCATTTT.

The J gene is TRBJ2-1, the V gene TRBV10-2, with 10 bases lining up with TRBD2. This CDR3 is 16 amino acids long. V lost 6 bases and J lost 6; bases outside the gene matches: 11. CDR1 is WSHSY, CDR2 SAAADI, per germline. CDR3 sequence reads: CASRASGRARGNEQFF. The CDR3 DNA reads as TGCGCCAGCAGGGCCAGCGGGAGGGCCAGGGGCAATGAGCAGTTCTTC.

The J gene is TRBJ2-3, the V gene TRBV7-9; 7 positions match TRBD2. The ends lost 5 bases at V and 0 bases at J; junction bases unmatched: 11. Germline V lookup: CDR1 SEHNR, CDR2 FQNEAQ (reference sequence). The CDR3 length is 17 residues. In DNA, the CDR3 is TGTGCCAGCAGCCCTATGTCTGAGCGGGGAAGCACAGATACGCAGTATTTT. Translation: CASSPMSERGSTDTQYF.

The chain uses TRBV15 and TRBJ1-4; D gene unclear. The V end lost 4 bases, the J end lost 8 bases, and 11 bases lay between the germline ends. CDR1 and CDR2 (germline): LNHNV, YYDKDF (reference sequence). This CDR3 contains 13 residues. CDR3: CATSMGGNEKLFF. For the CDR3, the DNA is TGTGCCACCAGCATGGGAGGTAACGAAAAACTGTTTTTT.

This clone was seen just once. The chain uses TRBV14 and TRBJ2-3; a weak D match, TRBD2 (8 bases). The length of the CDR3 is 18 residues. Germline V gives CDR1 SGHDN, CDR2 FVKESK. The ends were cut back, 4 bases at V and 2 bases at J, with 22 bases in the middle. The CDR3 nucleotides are TGTGCCAGCAGCCTTACAGGGGTCGGCGGGGGGACCACAGATACGCAGTATTTT. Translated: CASSLTGVGGGTTDTQYF. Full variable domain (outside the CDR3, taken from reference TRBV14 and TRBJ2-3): EAGVTQFPSHSVIEKGQTVTLRCDPISGHDNLYWYRRVMGKEIKFLLHFVKESKQDESGMPNNRFLAERTGGTYSTLKVQPAELEDSGVYFCASSLTGVGGGTTDTQYFGPGTRLTVL.

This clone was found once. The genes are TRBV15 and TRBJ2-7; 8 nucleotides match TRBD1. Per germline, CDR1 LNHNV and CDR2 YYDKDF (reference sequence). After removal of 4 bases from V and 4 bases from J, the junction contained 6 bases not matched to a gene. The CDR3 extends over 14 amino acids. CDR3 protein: CATSTGQGAYEQYF. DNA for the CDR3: TGTGCCACCAGCACGGGGCAGGGGGCTTACGAGCAGTACTTC.

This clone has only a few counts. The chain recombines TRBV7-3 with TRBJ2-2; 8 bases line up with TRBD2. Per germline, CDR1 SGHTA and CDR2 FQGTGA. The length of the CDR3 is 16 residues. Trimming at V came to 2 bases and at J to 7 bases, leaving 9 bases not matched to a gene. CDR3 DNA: TGTGCCAGCAGCTTATCAGCGGGAGACGTGAGCGGGGAGCTGTTTTTT. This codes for CASSLSAGDVSGELFF.

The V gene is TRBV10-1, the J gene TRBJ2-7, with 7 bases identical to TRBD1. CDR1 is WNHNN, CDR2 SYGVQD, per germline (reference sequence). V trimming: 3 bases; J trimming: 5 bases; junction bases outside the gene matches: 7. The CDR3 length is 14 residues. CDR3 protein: CASSEGGAGDEQYF. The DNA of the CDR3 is TGCGCCAGCAGTGAAGGGGGCGCGGGCGACGAGCAGTACTTC.

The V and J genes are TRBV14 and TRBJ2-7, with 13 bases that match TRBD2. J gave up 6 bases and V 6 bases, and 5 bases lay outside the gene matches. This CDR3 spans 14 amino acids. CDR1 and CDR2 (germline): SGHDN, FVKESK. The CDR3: CASRHGLAGAEQYF. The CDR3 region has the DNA TGTGCCAGCAGGCACGGACTAGCGGGAGCCGAGCAGTACTTC.

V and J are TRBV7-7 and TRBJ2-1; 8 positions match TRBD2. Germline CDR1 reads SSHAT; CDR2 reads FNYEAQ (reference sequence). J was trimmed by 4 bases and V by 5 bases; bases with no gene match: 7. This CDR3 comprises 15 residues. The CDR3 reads CASSPSGSVYNEQFF. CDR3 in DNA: TGTGCCAGCAGCCCCAGCGGGAGTGTGTACAATGAGCAGTTCTTC.